This T cell receptor (beta chain) derives from a study of blood T cell repertoires in COVID-19. TCRdb's table, derived via immunoSEQ multiplex PCR, lists solely in-frame clones and lacks some. The sample consists of 140,000 to 150,000 clones, approximately 80% of them appearing once. The CDR3 sequence is 16 residues long. The V segment lost 6 bases and the J segment 0 bases; nucleotides outside the gene matches: 10. Germline CDR1 is SNHLY and CDR2 is FYNNEI. Sequencing was done on a sample of peripheral blood. The TCR sequence derives from a human donor in a cohort sampled during active COVID-19. V is TRBV2 and J is TRBJ1-1; TRBD1 aligns across 7 bases. CDR3 sequence (DNA): TGTGCCAGCAGGGTCATCTCCGGGACAGTGAACACTGAAGCTTTCTTT. Translation gives CASRVISGTVNTEAFF.